The 26 T cell receptor beta chains reported below all come from one sample, sequenced in a study of CD8 T cells in ankylosing spondylitis. The study's findings and limits: Apparently characteristic of ankylosing spondylitis blood was a TCR beta motif (roughly eight highly homologous variants).

Which antigens these TCRs recognize remains unknown. From the 5' RACE reads, TCRdb called clonotypes with MiXCR, one entry per CDR3 protein. Counted here are 450,000 to 550,000 distinct CDR3 sequences, under 5.5% occurring once; the ten biggest clones make up approximately 3.5%. Specimen: blood, either unsorted or a sorted T cell fraction (not recorded which). The source of these receptors is a male donor with ankylosing spondylitis.

V is TRBV2 and J is TRBJ2-1; TRBD1 is a possible D gene (6 bases). Trimming removed 0 bases at V and 12 bases at J, with 12 bases between. The CDR3 is made up of 13 amino acids. Germline V lookup: CDR1 SNHLY, CDR2 FYNNEI. CDR3 in DNA: TGTGCCAGCAGTGAAGCGAGGGGGATTGGGCAGTTCTTC. Translated, it gives CASSEARGIGQFF.

This clonotype was recorded at least ten times. The gene calls are TRBV7-8 and TRBJ1-1; D is undetermined. This CDR3 has 13 residues. Trimming took off 0 bases at V and 8 bases at J, with 10 bases between the two ends. Germline CDR1 is SGHVS and CDR2 is FQNEAQ. In DNA, the CDR3 is TGTGCCAGCAGCTTAGCAAACGGCGGCGAAGCTTTCTTT. This encodes CASSLANGGEAFF.

This clonotype appeared many times. The V call is TRBV4-1, the J call TRBJ2-5; 7 bases match TRBD2. Germline V lookup: CDR1 MGHRA, CDR2 YSYEKL. Trimming took 0 bases from V and 4 from J; bases not matched to a gene: 5. There are 15 residues in the CDR3. CDR3 sequence reads: CASSQDGTGGETQYF. As DNA, the CDR3 is TGCGCCAGCAGCCAAGATGGAACGGGAGGAGAGACCCAGTACTTC.

This clonotype was recorded at least ten times. The CDR3 loop reads CATTDRVTNTGELFF. As DNA, the CDR3 is TGTGCCACTACGGACAGGGTAACGAACACCGGGGAGCTGTTTTTT. The chain combines TRBV5-6 with TRBJ2-2, with 8 nucleotides matching TRBD1. The V gene's germline CDR1 is SGHDT and CDR2 YYEEEE. CDR3 length equals 15 residues. V lost 9 bases to trimming and J lost 0 bases; unmatched junction nucleotides: 7.

This clonotype was detected ten times or more. The chain links TRBV5-5 to TRBJ2-3; possible D gene TRBD1, 5 bases. The CDR3 extends over 15 amino acids. Trimming left V 2 bases short and J 2 bases short, with 12 bases between. CDR1 and CDR2 (germline): SGHKS, YYEKEE (reference sequence). For the CDR3, the DNA is TGTGCCAGCAGCTTTGCCAGGGTCGACACAGATACGCAGTATTTT. Its translation: CASSFARVDTDTQYF.

This clonotype was seen ten or more times. The gene calls are TRBV7-2 and TRBJ2-5; D is perhaps TRBD1 or TRBD2 (5 bases each). The CDR3 covers 14 residues. The germline V and J ends were trimmed by 5 bases and 1 base, with 11 bases remaining between them. Germline CDR1 is SGHTA and CDR2 is FQGNSA. DNA for the CDR3: TGTGCCAGCAGCGCTACCGGGACCCAAGAGACCCAGTACTTC. Translation: CASSATGTQETQYF.

This clonotype was detected ten times or more. V usage is TRBV20-1 and J usage is TRBJ1-5; possible D gene TRBD1, 5 bases. Germline-derived CDR1 and CDR2 are DFQATT and SNEGSKA (reference sequence). Trimming shortened V by 6 bases and J by 5 bases, and 23 bases separated the two germline ends. The CDR3 has 16 amino acids. CDR3 coding DNA: TGCAGTGCCGCTAGTTCGGGGGATGCCAAAGATCAGCCCCAGCATTTT. It yields the protein CSAASSGDAKDQPQHF.

This clonotype was counted at least ten times. The gene calls are TRBV20-1 and TRBJ2-7, with TRBD1 identical over 7 bases. The CDR3 runs 16 residues. Germline V gene data show CDR1 as DFQATT and CDR2 as SNEGSKA (reference sequence). After removal of 2 bases from V and 9 bases from J, the junction contained 19 bases not matched to a gene. CDR3 coding DNA: TGCAGTGCTAGACCCCCGATGGGGACAGCTGATACGAGGCAGTACTTC. As protein: CSARPPMGTADTRQYF.

This clonotype came up many times. This chain links TRBV7-9 with TRBJ1-4; D remains ambiguous. Trimming removed 5 bases at V and 1 base at J, with 8 bases between. This CDR3 has 14 residues. Germline V CDR1 and CDR2: SEHNR, FQNEAQ (reference sequence). The CDR3 spells CASSRGLTNEKLFF. The CDR3, as DNA: TGTGCCAGCAGCCGCGGGCTAACTAATGAAAAACTGTTTTTT. Combining the CDR3 with reference TRBV7-9 and TRBJ1-4 gives the whole variable domain DTGVSQNPRHKITKRGQNVTFRCDPISEHNRLYWYRQTLGQGPEFLTYFQNEAQLEKSRLLSDRFSAERPKGSFSTLEIQRTEQGDSAMYLCASSRGLTNEKLFFGSGTQLSVL.

This clonotype was recorded at least ten times. The chain is built from TRBV5-1 and TRBJ2-2; D is possibly TRBD1 (5 bases). V was clipped by 0 bases and J by 4 bases, with 19 bases between them. The CDR3 contains 18 residues. The germline V gene encodes CDR1 SGHRS and CDR2 YFSETQ. The CDR3 region is CASSLDPVQGLGTGELFF. The CDR3, as DNA: TGCGCCAGCAGCTTGGACCCAGTGCAGGGTCTGGGCACCGGGGAGCTGTTTTTT.

This clonotype was detected a few times. A much more abundant neighbour one base away suggests this may be a read error. The chain links TRBV27 to TRBJ2-7; D unresolved. Germline CDR1 reads MNHEY; CDR2 reads SMNVEV (reference sequence). V lost 4 bases, J lost 2 bases, and 12 bases lay in between. CDR3 size: 14 residues. Written as DNA, the CDR3 is TGTGCCAGCAGTTCCTCCGGGCCAGCCTACGAGCAGTACTTC. Translation: CASSSSGPAYEQYF.

This clonotype has a count of ten or more. This chain joins TRBV12-3 or TRBV12-4 and TRBJ1-4; D not resolved. Deletions cut 3 bases from V and 5 bases from J, with 10 bases between. This CDR3 comprises 14 residues. The CDR3 DNA follows: TGTGCCAGCAGTTTTAAGGCCTCGAATGAAAAACTGTTTTTT. This encodes CASSFKASNEKLFF.

This clonotype was recorded at least ten times. This chain connects TRBV10-3 to TRBJ1-2; 9 positions agree with TRBD1. The germline gives CDR1 ENHRY, CDR2 SYGVKD. V lost 2 bases to trimming and J lost 4 bases; unmatched junction nucleotides: 5. The CDR3 loop spans 15 amino acids. The CDR3 DNA sequence: TGTGCCATCAGTGAGCCGGGACAGGGTTTCTATGGCTACACCTTC. Translated, it gives CAISEPGQGFYGYTF.

Ten or more counts support this clonotype. This chain connects TRBV9 to TRBJ1-1, with D possibly being TRBD1 (6 bases). Germline loops: CDR1 SGDLS, CDR2 YYNGEE. Trimming removed 0 bases from V and 3 bases from J, with 9 bases in between. The CDR3 is 14 amino acids. The CDR3 sequence: CASSVAGAHTEAFF. CDR3 nucleotides: TGTGCCAGCAGCGTAGCGGGGGCTCACACTGAAGCTTTCTTT.

This clonotype has a count of ten or more. The chain combines TRBV7-6 with TRBJ2-2; TRBD1 or TRBD2 may be the D gene (6 bases each). Germline loops: CDR1 SGHVS, CDR2 FNYEAQ. The length of the CDR3 is 17 residues. The germline V and J ends were trimmed by 5 bases and 3 bases, with 19 bases remaining between them. CDR3 loop: CASSHPRRGVDTGELFF. The CDR3 nucleotides read TGTGCCAGCAGCCATCCCCGAAGGGGGGTCGACACCGGGGAGCTGTTTTTT.

The chain recombines TRBV27 with TRBJ2-6; D not resolved. Trimming pared 2 bases from V and 3 bases from J, leaving 8 bases between. Germline-derived CDR1 and CDR2 are MNHEY and SMNVEV (reference sequence). CDR3 length: 15 amino acids. CDR3 sequence reads: CASSLMGYGANVLTF. The CDR3 DNA reads as TGTGCCAGCAGTTTAATGGGGTATGGGGCCAACGTCCTGACTTTC.

This clonotype was detected many times. The chain uses TRBV20-1 and TRBJ2-5, with 10 bases aligning to TRBD2. The V and J ends lost 1 base and 4 bases, in that order; junction bases with no gene match: 6. Germline CDR1 is DFQATT and CDR2 is SNEGSKA (reference sequence). The CDR3 spans 15 residues. The CDR3 spells CSARGLAGVPETQYF. Here the CDR3 DNA reads TGCAGTGCTAGAGGTCTAGCGGGAGTCCCAGAGACCCAGTACTTC.

The V call is TRBV5-1, the J call TRBJ2-7; 11 bases map to TRBD1. This CDR3 has 15 amino acids. Germline CDR1 and CDR2: SGHRS and YFSETQ. Losses at the gene ends were 5 bases for V and 1 base for J; bases not matched to a gene: 5. CDR3 amino acids: CASRPGQGGSYEQYF. The CDR3, as DNA: TGCGCCAGCAGACCGGGACAGGGGGGATCCTACGAGCAGTACTTC.

This clonotype was seen repeatedly, ten times or more. The rearrangement links TRBV20-1 to TRBJ2-1; 10 positions agree with TRBD2. V lost 0 bases to trimming and J lost 6 bases; unmatched junction nucleotides: 8. CDR3 length: 16 amino acids. The V gene's germline CDR1 is DFQATT and CDR2 SNEGSKA (reference sequence). The CDR3 nucleotides read TGCAGTGCTAGAGATCTACTAGCGGGACGAGGCAATGAGCAGTTCTTC. As protein: CSARDLLAGRGNEQFF.

This clonotype has at least ten counts. The chain links TRBV20-1 to TRBJ2-1; tentatively, D is TRBD2 (6 bases). The V end lost 5 bases, the J end lost 5 bases, and 10 bases lay between the germline ends. The CDR3 is 12 residues long. Germline loops: CDR1 DFQATT, CDR2 SNEGSKA (reference sequence). DNA for the CDR3: TGCAGTGCTCCAGCGGGCAACAATGAGCAGTTCTTC. It is translated as CSAPAGNNEQFF.

At least ten counts were recorded for this clonotype. This chain links TRBV25-1 with TRBJ2-5; the D is unclear. The CDR3 runs to 17 residues. Germline assignment: CDR1 MGHDK and CDR2 SYGVNS. Trimming left V 2 bases short and J 5 bases short, with 21 bases between. The CDR3 DNA reads TGTGCCAGCAGTGAACCATGGATGAATGATTTTCTGGAGACCCAGTACTTC. Its protein is CASSEPWMNDFLETQYF. The variable domain in full, with the rest retrieved from reference TRBV25-1 and TRBJ2-5, is EADIYQTPRYLVIGTGKKITLECSQTMGHDKMYWYQQDPGMELHLIHYSYGVNSTEKGDLSSESTVSRIRTEHFPLTLESARPSHTSQYLCASSEPWMNDFLETQYFGPGTRLLVL.

The sample holds many counts of this clonotype. This rearrangement joins TRBV20-1 to TRBJ1-5; D is ambiguous. The V end lost 3 bases, the J end lost 3 bases, and 12 bases lay between the germline ends. Germline V gene lookup returns CDR1 DFQATT and CDR2 SNEGSKA (reference sequence). The CDR3 runs to 14 residues. The chain's CDR3 is CSASQGQSNQPQHF. The CDR3, as DNA: TGCAGTGCTAGTCAAGGTCAGTCCAATCAGCCCCAGCATTTT.

This clonotype was recorded at least ten times. This rearrangement joins TRBV7-9 to TRBJ1-3; D call uncertain. The germline V gene encodes CDR1 SEHNR and CDR2 FQNEAQ (reference sequence). The V end lost 5 bases, the J end lost 0 bases, and 17 bases lay between the germline ends. This CDR3 has 17 residues. The DNA for the CDR3 is TGTGCCAGCAGCGGCATAGGGTCGAGTAGCTCTGGAAACACCATATATTTT. Protein: CASSGIGSSSSGNTIYF.

Turning to this clonotype: Its ends do not fully match the called genes, so a read error is possible. The chain couples TRBV19 to TRBJ2-7, with TRBD1 matching over 8 bases. Germline V gene sequence: CDR1 LNHDA, CDR2 SQIVND (reference sequence). The CDR3 totals 14 residues. This CDR3 is CASSSSPGGYKQYF. CDR3 DNA: TGTGCCAGTAGTTCTAGCCCAGGGGGCTACAAGCAGTACTTC.

This clonotype showed up many times. The chain links TRBV20-1 to TRBJ2-5; weak D call: TRBD2 (6 bases). This CDR3 is 13 amino acids long. The V gene's germline CDR1 is DFQATT and CDR2 SNEGSKA (reference sequence). Trimming removed 2 bases from V and 5 bases from J, with 12 bases in between. CDR3: CSARSLAFETQYF. CDR3 in DNA: TGCAGTGCTAGAAGTCTAGCGTTCGAGACCCAGTACTTC.

This clonotype was observed at least ten times. The chain couples TRBV5-1 to TRBJ2-7, with 10 bases identical to TRBD1. This CDR3 spans 15 amino acids. Trimming took 8 bases from V and 1 from J; bases not matched to a gene: 9. Germline CDR1 and CDR2: SGHRS and YFSETQ. The CDR3 DNA follows: TGCGCCAGTGGACAGGGGGAGAGATTGTCCTACGAGCAGTACTTC. This encodes CASGQGERLSYEQYF.